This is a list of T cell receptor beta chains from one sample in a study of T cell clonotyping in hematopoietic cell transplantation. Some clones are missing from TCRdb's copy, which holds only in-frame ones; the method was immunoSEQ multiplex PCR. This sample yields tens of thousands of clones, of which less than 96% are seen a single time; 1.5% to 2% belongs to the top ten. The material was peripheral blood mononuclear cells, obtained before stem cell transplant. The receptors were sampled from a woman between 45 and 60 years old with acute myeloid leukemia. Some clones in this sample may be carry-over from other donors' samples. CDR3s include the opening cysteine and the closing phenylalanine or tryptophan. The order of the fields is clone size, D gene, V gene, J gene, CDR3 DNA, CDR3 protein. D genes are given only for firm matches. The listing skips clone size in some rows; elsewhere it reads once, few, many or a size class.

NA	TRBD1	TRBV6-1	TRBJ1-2	TGTGCCAGCAGTGAACCGGGACAGGGGGCCGCCACTAACTATGGCTACACCTTC	CASSEPGQGAATNYGYTF
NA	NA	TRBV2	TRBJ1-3	TGTGCCAGCAGAACTGGGGTTTTCTCTGGAAACACCATATATTTT	CASRTGVFSGNTIYF
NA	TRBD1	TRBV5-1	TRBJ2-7	TGCGCCAGCAGCAGCGGGACAGGGGAACACGAGCAGTACTTC	CASSSGTGEHEQYF
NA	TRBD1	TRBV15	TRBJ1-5	TGTGCCACCAGCAGATCCCGGCCGGGGACAGGGGGCTATCAGCCCCAGCATTTT	CATSRSRPGTGGYQPQHF
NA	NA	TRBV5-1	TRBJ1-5	TGCGCCAGCAGCTTGGGTTTACGTCAGCCCCAGCATTTT	CASSLGLRQPQHF
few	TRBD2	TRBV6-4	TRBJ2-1	TGTGCCAGCAGTGAGGCTAGCGGGAGTTTGGTTGAGCAGTTCTTC	CASSEASGSLVEQFF
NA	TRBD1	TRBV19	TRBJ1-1	TGTGCCAGTACCCTGACAGGGGGCCTTGAGGCTTTCTTT	CASTLTGGLEAFF
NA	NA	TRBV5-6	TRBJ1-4	TGTGCCAGCAGCTTGAATGGCGGTAATGAAAAACTGTTTTTT	CASSLNGGNEKLFF
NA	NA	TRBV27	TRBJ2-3	TGTGCCAGCACCTACGGGAGAGCCACCATTGGAGATACGCAGTATTTT	CASTYGRATIGDTQYF
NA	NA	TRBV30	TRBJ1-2	TGTGCCTGGAGCCCGGGAGAGGGGGGACACTATGGCTACACCTTC	CAWSPGEGGHYGYTF
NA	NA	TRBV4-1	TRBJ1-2	TGCGCCAGCAGCCCGATACCTCGGGGGCCGGCTTCCCAATATGGCTACACCTTC	CASSPIPRGPASQYGYTF
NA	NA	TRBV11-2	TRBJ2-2	TGTGCCAGCAGCTTAAGAGGCGGTTGGGGTAGCGGGGAGCTGTTTTTT	CASSLRGGWGSGELFF
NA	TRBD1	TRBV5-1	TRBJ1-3	TGCGCCAGCAGCACAGACAGGGGGCGGGGAAACACCATATATTTT	CASSTDRGRGNTIYF
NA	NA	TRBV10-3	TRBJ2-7	TGTGCCATCAGTGATGCGGGATTCTCCTACGAGCAGTACTTC	CAISDAGFSYEQYF
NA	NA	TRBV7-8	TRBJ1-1	TGTGCCAGCAGCGGAAACAGGGTGAATACGAACACTGAAGCTTTCTTT	CASSGNRVNTNTEAFF
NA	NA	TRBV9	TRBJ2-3	TGTGCCAGCAGCGCCGAGGATTGGAGCACAGATACGCAGTATTTT	CASSAEDWSTDTQYF
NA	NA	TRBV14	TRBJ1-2	TGTGCCAGCAGCCAGAGCGTCCTCTATGGCTACACCTTC	CASSQSVLYGYTF
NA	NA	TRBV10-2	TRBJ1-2	TGCGCCAGCAGTGAGTCGTCACGCTATGGCTACACCTTC	CASSESSRYGYTF
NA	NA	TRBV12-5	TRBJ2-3	TGTGCTAGTGGTTTCACGGGAGATACGCAGTATTTT	CASGFTGDTQYF
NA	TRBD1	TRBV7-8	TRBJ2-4	TGTGCCAGCACCCTTGGAAGGGGGCAAGTCAAAAACATTCAGTACTTC	CASTLGRGQVKNIQYF
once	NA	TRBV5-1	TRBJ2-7	TGCGCCAGCAGCAAGGACCGATGGAACGAGCAGTACTTC	CASSKDRWNEQYF
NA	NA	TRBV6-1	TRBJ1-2	TGTGCCAGCCGGGCAGGATACTATGGCTACACCTTC	CASRAGYYGYTF
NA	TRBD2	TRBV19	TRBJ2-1	TGTGCCAGTAGTCAGGGACTAAACTACAATGAGCAGTTCTTC	CASSQGLNYNEQFF
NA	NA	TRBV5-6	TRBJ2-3	TGTGCCAGCAGCTTGGCCAGGGGGGTAACAGATACGCAGTATTTT	CASSLARGVTDTQYF
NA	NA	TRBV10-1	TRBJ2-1	TGCGCCAGCAGTGAGTATGGCGGTTCCTACAATGAGCAGTTCTTC	CASSEYGGSYNEQFF
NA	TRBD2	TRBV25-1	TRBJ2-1	TGTGCCAGCAGTCCCCTAGAAACTAGCGGGACCTACAATGAGCAGTTCTTC	CASSPLETSGTYNEQFF
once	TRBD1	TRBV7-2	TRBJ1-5	TGTGCCAGCAGCTTAGCAGGGGGCGCAAACAATCAGCCCCAGCATTTT	CASSLAGGANNQPQHF
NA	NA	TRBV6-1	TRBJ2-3	TGTGCCAGCAGTAGGCGGACCCGTAGCACAGATACGCAGTATTTT	CASSRRTRSTDTQYF
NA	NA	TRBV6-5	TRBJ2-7	TGTGCCAGCAGCGCTAAGTACGAGCAGTACTTC	CASSAKYEQYF
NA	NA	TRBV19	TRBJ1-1	TGTGCCAGCATACGCGGGAGATCGAACACTGAAGCTTTCTTT	CASIRGRSNTEAFF
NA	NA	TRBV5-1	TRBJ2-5	TGCGCCAGCAGTCTTAGGGGGAGGGAGACCCAGTACTTC	CASSLRGRETQYF
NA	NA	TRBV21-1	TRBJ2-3	TGTGCCAGCAGACCTAGGGAGGCGGGAGGGACAGATACGCAGTATTTT	CASRPREAGGTDTQYF
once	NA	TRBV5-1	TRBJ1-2	TGCGCCAGCTCAGGATTGGGGTATGGCTACACCTTC	CASSGLGYGYTF
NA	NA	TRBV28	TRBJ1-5	TGTGCCATCCGGGGCAGGGATGATCAGCCCCAGCATTTT	CAIRGRDDQPQHF
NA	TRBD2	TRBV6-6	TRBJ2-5	TGTGCCAGCAACCCATGGGGGGGAGAGACCCAGTACTTC	CASNPWGGETQYF
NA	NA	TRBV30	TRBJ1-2	TGTGCCTGGGGGGTACCAAGGAACTATGGCTACACCTTC	CAWGVPRNYGYTF
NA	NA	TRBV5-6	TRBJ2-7	TGTGCCAGCAGCCGGGGAGGCTTCGGGGTACGACACGAGCAGTACTTC	CASSRGGFGVRHEQYF
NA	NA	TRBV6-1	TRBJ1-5	TGTGCCAGCAGTGAGATCTGGGGGGTTACGCCCCAGCATTTT	CASSEIWGVTPQHF
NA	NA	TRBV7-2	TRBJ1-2	TGTGCCAGCAGCTTAGTATACAGGGATAACTATGGCTACACCTTC	CASSLVYRDNYGYTF
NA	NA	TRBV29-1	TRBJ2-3	TGCAGCGTTGCGACAGTAAGCACAGATACGCAGTATTTT	CSVATVSTDTQYF
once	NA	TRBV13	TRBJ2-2	TGTGCCAGCAGCTTAATATTAGCGTGGACCGGGGAGCTGTTTTTT	CASSLILAWTGELFF
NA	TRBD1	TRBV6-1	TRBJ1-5	TGTGCCAGCAGGGACAGGGTTCAGCCCCAGCATTTT	CASRDRVQPQHF
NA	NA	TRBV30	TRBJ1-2	TGTGCCTGGAGTGCCCAAACAGGTTTTGGCTACACCTTC	CAWSAQTGFGYTF
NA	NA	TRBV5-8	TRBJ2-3	TGTGCCAGCAGCTTCTTAGCGGTTGTGGCAGATACGCAGTATTTT	CASSFLAVVADTQYF
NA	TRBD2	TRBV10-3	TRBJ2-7	TGTGCCATCAGTGAGTCGGGGAATCTAGCGGGGGCCTACGAGCAGTACTTC	CAISESGNLAGAYEQYF
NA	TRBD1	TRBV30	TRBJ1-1	TGTGCCTGGAGCCGGACAGGGAAGACTGAAGCTTTCTTT	CAWSRTGKTEAFF
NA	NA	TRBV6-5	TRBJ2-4	TGTGCCAGCAGCGGAGCCAAAAACATTCAGTACTTC	CASSGAKNIQYF